The 29 T cell receptor beta chains below come from one sample, sequenced in a study of T cells after yellow fever vaccination. TCRdb re-called the 5' RACE reads with MiXCR, one entry per CDR3 protein. The sample contains some 170,000 distinct CDR3 sequences, roughly 9% of which appear only once. Source: CD8+ T cells sorted from PBMCs, taken 45 days after the yellow fever booster vaccination. The source is a man between 18 and 35 years old who received the YFV17D yellow fever vaccine.

This clonotype has more than one count but fewer than ten. J is TRBJ2-2 and V is TRBV6-5; D remains unclear. Between the trimmed V and J ends, which lost 3 bases and 0 bases, there was a span of 8 bases. Germline-derived CDR1 and CDR2 are MNHEY and SVGAGI. The CDR3 length is 15 residues. CDR3 amino acids: CASSYGYPNTGELFF. CDR3 sequence (DNA): TGTGCCAGCAGTTATGGCTACCCGAACACCGGGGAGCTGTTTTTT.

The CDR3 protein is CASSLGASNTGELFF. Written as DNA, the CDR3 is TGTGCCAGCAGTCTTGGGGCTTCGAACACCGGGGAGCTGTTTTTT. The chain carries TRBV25-1 and TRBJ2-2; a weak D match, TRBD1 (5 bases). The CDR3 spans 15 residues. In germline, CDR1 is MGHDK, CDR2 SYGVNS. The V gene lost 5 bases and the J gene lost 0 bases, with 10 bases spanning the gap.

This clonotype occurred a few times. The J gene is TRBJ2-1, the V gene TRBV20-1; tentatively, D is TRBD1 (5 bases). Germline lookup yields CDR1 DFQATT and CDR2 SNEGSKA (reference sequence). This CDR3 contains 16 residues. Trimming left V 2 bases short and J 0 bases short, with 14 bases between. For the CDR3, the DNA is TGCAGTGCTAGATTGGCAGGGTATAGCTCCTACAATGAGCAGTTCTTC. Protein: CSARLAGYSSYNEQFF.

This clonotype was seen many times. The chain links TRBV27 to TRBJ2-3, with unresolved D. The CDR3 runs 12 residues. The V gene lost 0 bases and the J gene lost 4 bases, with 2 bases spanning the gap. Germline lookup yields CDR1 MNHEY and CDR2 SMNVEV (reference sequence). Here the CDR3 reads CASSLSADTQYF. CDR3 coding DNA: TGTGCCAGCAGTTTATCGGCAGATACGCAGTATTTT.

The sample holds a few counts of this clonotype. J is TRBJ1-3 and V is TRBV21-1; TRBD1 is the table's D call and was not checked against the DNA. TRBV21-1 is shown as a pseudogene. The CDR3 loop spans 16 amino acids. The CDR3 sequence: CASSKEDREVGNTIYF. CDR3 nucleotides: TGTGCCAGCAGCAAGGAGGACAGGGAAGTTGGAAACACCATATATTTT.

The table lists this clonotype with a few counts. This chain uses TRBV24-1 with TRBJ2-7, with 8 bases fitting TRBD1. Germline CDR1 and CDR2: KGHDR and SFDVKD. V was clipped by 8 bases and J by 1 base; unmatched bases: 3. This CDR3 has 13 amino acids. CDR3 residues: CATKGQESYEQYF. CDR3 DNA: TGTGCCACCAAGGGACAGGAGTCCTACGAGCAGTACTTC.

There are a few counts of this clonotype. The chain is built from TRBV6-2 or TRBV6-3 and TRBJ2-7; maybe TRBD2 (5 bases). The CDR3 is made up of 14 amino acids. V lost 4 bases to trimming and J lost 5 bases, with 15 bases between them. CDR1 and CDR2 (germline): MNHEY, SVGEGT. CDR3 region: CASSSTGLGNEQYV. CDR3 nucleotide sequence: TGTGCCAGCAGTTCCACGGGGTTAGGGAACGAGCAGTACGTC.

This clonotype has more than one count but fewer than ten. V gene TRBV7-9 combines with J gene TRBJ2-1; D is possibly TRBD1 (5 bases). This CDR3 region has 12 residues. Germline CDR1 is SEHNR and CDR2 is FQNEAQ (reference sequence). The germline V and J ends were trimmed by 4 bases and 6 bases, with 7 bases remaining between them. The CDR3 DNA sequence: TGTGCCAGCAGCTACGACAGCAATGAGCAGTTCTTC. As protein: CASSYDSNEQFF.

The chain links TRBV10-3 to TRBJ2-5; D possibly corresponds to TRBD1 (6 bases). Germline CDR1 ENHRY, CDR2 SYGVKD. This CDR3 is 14 amino acids long. V shed 3 bases and J shed 0 bases, with 8 bases lying between them. CDR3 bases: TGTGCCATCAGTGAAGGACAGTACCAAGAGACCCAGTACTTC. This encodes CAISEGQYQETQYF.

The sample holds many counts of this clonotype. The chain carries TRBV9 and TRBJ2-5; no clear D gene. The V and J ends lost 3 bases and 5 bases respectively, with 14 bases between them. Germline-derived CDR1 and CDR2 are SGDLS and YYNGEE. This CDR3 is built from 14 residues. The CDR3 loop reads CASSAYQAGETQYF. The CDR3 nucleotides are TGTGCCAGCAGCGCGTACCAGGCCGGGGAGACCCAGTACTTC. The full variable domain, completed using reference TRBV9 and TRBJ2-5, is DSGVTQTPKHLITATGQRVTLRCSPRSGDLSVYWYQQSLDQGLQFLIQYYNGEERAKGNILERFSAQQFPDLHSELNLSSLELGDSALYFCASSAYQAGETQYFGPGTRLLVL.

The chain links TRBV5-1 to TRBJ2-2; 12 bases are shared with TRBD2. J lost 4 bases, V lost 3 bases, and 1 base had no gene match. The CDR3 runs 15 residues. Germline loops: CDR1 SGHRS, CDR2 YFSETQ. Here the CDR3 reads CASSWGLAGTGELFF. The CDR3 region has the DNA TGCGCCAGCAGCTGGGGACTAGCGGGCACCGGGGAGCTGTTTTTT.

This clonotype occurred many times. The CDR3 coding sequence is TGTGCCAGCAGGAGTGGGACAACCAACACCGGGGAGCTGTTTTTT. This encodes CASRSGTTNTGELFF. J is TRBJ2-2 and V is TRBV7-9; tentative D call: TRBD1 (6 bases). Trimming pared 6 bases from V and 2 bases from J, leaving 13 bases between. The CDR3 loop spans 15 amino acids. The germline gives CDR1 SEHNR, CDR2 FQNEAQ (reference sequence). Full variable domain (outside the CDR3, taken from reference TRBV7-9 and TRBJ2-2): DTGVSQNPRHKITKRGQNVTFRCDPISEHNRLYWYRQTLGQGPEFLTYFQNEAQLEKSRLLSDRFSAERPKGSFSTLEIQRTEQGDSAMYLCASRSGTTNTGELFFGEGSRLTVL.

The chain recombines TRBV7-2 with TRBJ1-3; 8 positions match TRBD1. CDR3 length equals 14 residues. The V and J ends lost 8 bases and 0 bases, in that order; junction bases with no gene match: 3. CDR1 and CDR2 (germline): SGHTA, FQGNSA. Here the CDR3 reads CASQDRDSGNTIYF. CDR3 coding DNA: TGTGCCAGCCAGGACAGGGACTCTGGAAACACCATATATTTT.

In this sample, this clonotype turned up a few times. The chain carries TRBV15 and TRBJ2-5; D is undetermined. This CDR3 comprises 14 residues. The V end lost 3 bases, the J end lost 4 bases, and 12 bases lay between the germline ends. In germline, CDR1 is LNHNV, CDR2 YYDKDF (reference sequence). The CDR3 bases are TGTGCCACCAGCAGGGCCCGGACGGGAGAGACCCAGTACTTC. Its translation is CATSRARTGETQYF.

This clonotype occurred a few times. The V gene is TRBV19, the J gene TRBJ2-5; weak D call: TRBD1 (5 bases). The CDR3 is 16 amino acids. Trimming removed 4 bases at V and 1 base at J, with 16 bases between. CDR1 and CDR2 from the germline V gene are LNHDA and SQIVND (reference sequence). CDR3 DNA: TGTGCCAGTAGTAACAGCCGCAGGGAACCCCAAGAGACCCAGTACTTC. Protein: CASSNSRREPQETQYF.

V is TRBV11-2 and J is TRBJ2-7; D uncertain. The V end was cut by 5 bases, the J end by 9 bases, with 20 bases between. Germline CDR1 SGHAT, CDR2 FQNNGV. The CDR3 totals 14 residues. CDR3 bases: TGTGCCAGCAGCCCAGCACACGACCTACGAGCGCAGTACTTC. Amino acids: CASSPAHDLRAQYF.

The genes are TRBV29-1 and TRBJ2-2; no clear D gene. The CDR3 covers 12 residues. With 4 bases removed from V and 4 bases from J, the gap between germline ends came to 7 bases. CDR1 SQVTM and CDR2 ANQGSEA come from the germline V gene. CDR3 nucleotides: TGCAGCGTTGGGCAGTTCACCGGGGAGCTGTTTTTT. It specifies CSVGQFTGELFF.

A few counts support this clonotype. The J gene is TRBJ2-1, the V gene TRBV6-6, with 8 bases identical to TRBD1. The CDR3 loop spans 12 amino acids. Germline V lookup: CDR1 MNHNY, CDR2 SVGAGI (reference sequence). CDR3 DNA: TGTGCGTTGGGACAGGCCGACAATGAGCAGTTCTTC. It encodes CALGQADNEQFF.

This clonotype came up a few times. The chain is built from TRBV6-5 and TRBJ2-7; TRBD2 matches 9 bases. With V trimmed by 6 bases and J by 4 bases, 10 bases remained unmatched. This CDR3 region has 15 residues. Germline-derived CDR1 and CDR2 are MNHEY and SVGAGI. Here the CDR3 reads CASSQLAGGQYEQYV. As DNA, the CDR3 is TGTGCCAGCAGCCAGCTGGCGGGGGGGCAATACGAGCAGTACGTC.

This clonotype was seen more than once but under ten times. This chain links TRBV7-3 with TRBJ1-3; D not resolved. Germline CDR1 and CDR2: SGHTA and FQGTGA. Trimming pared 5 bases from V and 4 bases from J, leaving 9 bases between. The CDR3 contains 13 residues. The CDR3 loop is CASSDVPGNTIYF. Written as DNA, the CDR3 is TGTGCCAGCAGCGACGTGCCGGGAAACACCATATATTTT.

Only a few counts were recorded for this clonotype. This chain joins TRBV20-1 and TRBJ2-3; D might be TRBD1 or TRBD2, each matching 5 bases. CDR3 length: 13 residues. V lost 3 bases and J lost 6, with 13 bases in between. The germline V gene has CDR1 DFQATT and CDR2 SNEGSKA (reference sequence). This chain's CDR3 is CSARVRGRDTQYF. In DNA, the CDR3 is TGCAGTGCTAGGGTCCGGGGCAGGGATACGCAGTATTTT.

In its sample, this clonotype was seen many times. The chain combines TRBV29-1 with TRBJ2-3; the D gene is possibly TRBD1 (5 bases). The V gene lost 7 bases and the J gene lost 1 base, with 9 bases spanning the gap. This CDR3 region has 12 residues. Germline-derived CDR1 and CDR2 are SQVTM and ANQGSEA. The CDR3 nucleotides read TGCAGCGGCACAGGAGGCACAGATACGCAGTATTTT. Translation gives CSGTGGTDTQYF.

The sample holds many counts of this clonotype. This sequence joins TRBV9 and TRBJ2-1, with 8 bases identical to TRBD2. With 5 bases clipped from V and 0 bases from J, the junction kept 4 bases outside the gene matches. This CDR3 contains 15 residues. Germline CDR1 is SGDLS and CDR2 is YYNGEE. The CDR3 reads CASSLSGTSYNEQFF. For the CDR3, the DNA is TGTGCCAGCAGTCTTAGCGGGACCTCCTACAATGAGCAGTTCTTC. Using reference TRBV9 and TRBJ2-1 for the parts outside the CDR3, the full variable domain is DSGVTQTPKHLITATGQRVTLRCSPRSGDLSVYWYQQSLDQGLQFLIQYYNGEERAKGNILERFSAQQFPDLHSELNLSSLELGDSALYFCASSLSGTSYNEQFFGPGTRLTVL.

This chain links TRBV7-9 with TRBJ2-3, with 8 nucleotides matching TRBD2. CDR3 length equals 16 residues. Germline CDR1 reads SEHNR; CDR2 reads FQNEAQ (reference sequence). The trim removed 3 bases at V and 4 bases at J, leaving 9 bases unmatched. In DNA, the CDR3 is TGTGCCAGCAGCTTGTCCTTGCGGGGGGCCCCAGATACGCAGTATTTT. It is translated as CASSLSLRGAPDTQYF.

The sample holds many counts of this clonotype. This chain links TRBV5-1 with TRBJ2-3, with D possibly matching TRBD1 (5 bases). The CDR3 runs 15 residues. The V gene's germline CDR1 is SGHRS and CDR2 YFSETQ. Trimming pared 4 bases from V and 0 bases from J, leaving 12 bases between. The DNA of the CDR3 is TGCGCCAGCAGCCTGGCAGGGTCTAGCACAGATACGCAGTATTTT. Residues: CASSLAGSSTDTQYF. Complete variable domain (other parts from reference TRBV5-1 and TRBJ2-3): KAGVTQTPRYLIKTRGQQVTLSCSPISGHRSVSWYQQTPGQGLQFLFEYFSETQRNKGNFPGRFSGRQFSNSRSEMNVSTLELGDSALYLCASSLAGSSTDTQYFGPGTRLTVL.

This clonotype was seen a few times. The chain has TRBV9 and TRBJ1-2, with no clear D. V dropped 0 bases and J dropped 4 bases, with 13 bases sitting between them. The CDR3 length is 15 residues. Per the germline V gene, CDR1 is SGDLS and CDR2 is YYNGEE. CDR3 DNA: TGTGCCAGCAGCGTAGCTGTACCGGGCCCCTATGGCTACACCTTC. Translating it yields CASSVAVPGPYGYTF.

This clonotype came up a few times. The rearrangement links TRBV6-6 to TRBJ1-6; D uncertain. The V end was cut by 2 bases, the J end by 5 bases, with 19 bases between. Germline V gene sequence: CDR1 MNHNY, CDR2 SVGAGI (reference sequence). The CDR3 covers 18 residues. CDR3 nucleotides: TGTGCCAGCAGTTACCCCTTTGTGGAAGCAGCAGATAATTCACCCCTCCACTTT. Translated: CASSYPFVEAADNSPLHF.

This clonotype was recorded a few times. V usage is TRBV18 and J usage is TRBJ1-3; D is undetermined. Trimming removed 4 bases at V and 0 bases at J, with 7 bases between. CDR1 and CDR2 from the germline V gene are KGHSH and LQKENI. The length of the CDR3 is 14 residues. The CDR3 reads CASSLADSGNTIYF. The CDR3 region has the DNA TGTGCCAGCTCACTAGCAGACTCTGGAAACACCATATATTTT.

This chain links TRBV5-5 with TRBJ2-1; no firm D call. The V and J ends lost 0 bases and 4 bases respectively, with 11 bases between them. The CDR3 is made up of 15 amino acids. Germline CDR1 SGHKS, CDR2 YYEKEE (reference sequence). The CDR3 coding sequence is TGTGCCAGCAGCTTGGAGGGCCTCCCTTACAATGAGCAGTTCTTC. This sequence encodes CASSLEGLPYNEQFF.